This T cell receptor beta chain was captured by sequencing in a study of control samples from healthy donors and cancer patients. This table comes from immunoSEQ multiplex PCR, and its TCRdb copy is limited to in-frame clones, with some not included. The sample records around 230,000 clones, 90% to 95% being singletons. Germline V gene lookup returns CDR1 ENHRY and CDR2 SYGVKD. V was cut by 0 bases and J by 4 bases, with 10 bases left in between. This CDR3 has 15 residues. The TCR was taken from a man aged 45-60 years in good health. The genes are TRBV10-3 and TRBJ1-5, with D perhaps TRBD1 (6 bases). Sequencing was done on a sample of blood. CDR3 bases: TGTGCCATCAGTGAGTCGGACAGCCTTAATCAGCCCCAGCATTTT. Translating gives CAISESDSLNQPQHF.